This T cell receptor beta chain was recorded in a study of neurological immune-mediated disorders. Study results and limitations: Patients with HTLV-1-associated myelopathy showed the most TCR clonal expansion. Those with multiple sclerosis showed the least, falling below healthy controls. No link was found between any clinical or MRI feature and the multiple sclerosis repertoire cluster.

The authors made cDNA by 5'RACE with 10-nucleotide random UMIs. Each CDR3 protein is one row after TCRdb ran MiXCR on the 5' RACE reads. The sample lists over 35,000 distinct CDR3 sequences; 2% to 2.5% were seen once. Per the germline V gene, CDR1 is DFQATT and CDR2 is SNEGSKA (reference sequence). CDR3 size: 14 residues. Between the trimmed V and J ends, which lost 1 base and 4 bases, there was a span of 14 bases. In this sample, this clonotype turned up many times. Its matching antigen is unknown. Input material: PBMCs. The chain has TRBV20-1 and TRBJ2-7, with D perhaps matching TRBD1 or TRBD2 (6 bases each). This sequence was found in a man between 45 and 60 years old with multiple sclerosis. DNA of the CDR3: TGCAGTGCTAGAGTACCGGGGGCCGGGTACGAGCAGTACTTC. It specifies CSARVPGAGYEQYF.